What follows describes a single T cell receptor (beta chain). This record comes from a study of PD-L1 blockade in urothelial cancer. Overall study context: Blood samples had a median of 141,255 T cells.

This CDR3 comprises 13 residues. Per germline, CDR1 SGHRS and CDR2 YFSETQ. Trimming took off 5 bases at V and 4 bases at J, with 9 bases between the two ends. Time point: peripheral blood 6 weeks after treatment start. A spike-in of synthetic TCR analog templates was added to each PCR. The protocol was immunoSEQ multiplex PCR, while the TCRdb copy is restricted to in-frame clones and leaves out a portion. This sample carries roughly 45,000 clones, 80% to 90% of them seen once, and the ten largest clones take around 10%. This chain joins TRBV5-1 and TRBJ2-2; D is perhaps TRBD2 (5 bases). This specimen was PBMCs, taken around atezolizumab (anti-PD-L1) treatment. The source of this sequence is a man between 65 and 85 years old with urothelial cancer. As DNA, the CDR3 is TGCGCCAGCAGGGTCGGGATCACCGGGGAGCTGTTTTTT. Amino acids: CASRVGITGELFF.